These 3 T cell receptor beta chains share one sample of origin, sequenced in a study of blood T cell repertoires in COVID-19. Only in-frame clones appear in the TCRdb table, and some are missing; sequencing was by immunoSEQ multiplex PCR. The table lists about 140,000 clones, 82% of them singletons, with 4% in the top ten. Sequencing was performed on peripheral blood. The receptor source for this set is a woman of 80 years or more with acute or convalescent COVID-19.

The chain couples TRBV5-6 to TRBJ2-1, with TRBD2 as a possible D gene (7 bases). CDR3 length: 16 residues. Trimming took off 0 bases at V and 0 bases at J, with 10 bases between the two ends. CDR1 is SGHDT and CDR2 is YYEEEE in the germline V gene. Written as DNA, the CDR3 is TGTGCCAGCAGCTTGGGCGGGGGCAGCTCCTACAATGAGCAGTTCTTC. It codes for CASSLGGGSSYNEQFF.

This clone has only a few counts. This chain uses TRBV5-6 with TRBJ1-1; D gene unclear. The CDR3 contains 15 residues. Germline lookup yields CDR1 SGHDT and CDR2 YYEEEE. The V end was cut by 1 base, the J end by 0 bases, with 10 bases between. The chain's CDR3 is CASSLPPGMNTEAFF. CDR3 bases: TGTGCCAGCAGCTTGCCTCCCGGGATGAACACTGAAGCTTTCTTT.

This chain connects TRBV7-9 to TRBJ1-1; 7 bases map to TRBD1. The germline gives CDR1 SEHNR, CDR2 FQNEAQ (reference sequence). Trimming removed 5 bases from V and 1 base from J; junction bases left unmatched: 19. The CDR3 has 19 amino acids. CDR3 coding DNA: TGTGCCAGCAGCCCTCCCCGGAGCACAGGGGACGGGACGAACACTGAAGCTTTCTTT. This encodes CASSPPRSTGDGTNTEAFF.